This entry concerns a single TCR beta chain. These data come from a study of blood T cell repertoires in COVID-19. Looking at the study overall: There were acute and convalescent COVID-19 samples, and they came from the United States, Italy and Spain. The cDNA or gDNA used as material had been derived from T cells, B-cell-depleted T cells, or PBMCs.

Seattle patients were enrolled while actively infected and followed longitudinally. The authors' processing: Amplification with reference gene primers provided the estimates of nucleated cell counts. Clones were read by immunoSEQ multiplex PCR, and TCRdb kept only the in-frame ones, dropping some. V, J and clone size derive from that table, while D and trimming were established from the DNA sequence. This table holds 380,000 or so clones, about 86% found once. Germline CDR1 GTSNPN, CDR2 SVGIG (reference sequence). The CDR3 is made up of 14 amino acids. Trimming at V came to 1 base and at J to 4 bases, leaving 3 bases not matched to a gene.

The sample consisted of peripheral blood. This receptor was obtained from a woman aged 55-70 years with COVID-19, enrolled during active disease. The chain has TRBV30 and TRBJ1-3; 8 nucleotides align to TRBD1. DNA for the CDR3: TGTGCCTGGAGTGCCTGGACAGGGGGAAACACCATATATTTT. Translated: CAWSAWTGGNTIYF.